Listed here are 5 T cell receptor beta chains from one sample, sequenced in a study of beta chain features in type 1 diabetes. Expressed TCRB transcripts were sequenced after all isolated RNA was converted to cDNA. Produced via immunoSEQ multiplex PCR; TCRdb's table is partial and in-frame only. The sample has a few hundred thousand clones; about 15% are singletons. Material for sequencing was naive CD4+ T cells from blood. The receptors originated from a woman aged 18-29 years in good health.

The CDR3 region has the DNA TGTGCCAGCAGCTTGGCCGGCAGGGGGACTTACAATGAGCAGTTCTTC. Protein sequence: CASSLAGRGTYNEQFF. V and J are TRBV5-4 and TRBJ2-1, with TRBD1 as a possible D gene (7 bases). CDR1 SGHNT and CDR2 YYREEE come from the germline V gene (reference sequence). The CDR3 is 16 amino acids. Deletions cut 0 bases from V and 4 bases from J, with 14 bases between.

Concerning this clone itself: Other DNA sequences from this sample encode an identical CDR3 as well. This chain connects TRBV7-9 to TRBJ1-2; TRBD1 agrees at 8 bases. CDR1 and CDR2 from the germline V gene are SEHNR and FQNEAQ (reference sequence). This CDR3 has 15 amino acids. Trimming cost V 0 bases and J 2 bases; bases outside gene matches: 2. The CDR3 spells CASSLATGGNYGYTF. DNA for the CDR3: TGTGCCAGCAGCTTAGCCACAGGGGGGAACTATGGCTACACCTTC.

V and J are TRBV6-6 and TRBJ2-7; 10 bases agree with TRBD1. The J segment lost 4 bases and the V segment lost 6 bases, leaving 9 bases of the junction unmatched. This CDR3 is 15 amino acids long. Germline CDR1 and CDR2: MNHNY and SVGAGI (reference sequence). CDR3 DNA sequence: TGTGCCAGCAGCCCCAGACAGGGGGCGGATTACGAGCAGTACTTC. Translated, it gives CASSPRQGADYEQYF.

The chain's CDR3 is CASSQRESSYEQYF. The CDR3 DNA sequence: TGTGCCAGTAGCCAGCGGGAGAGCTCCTACGAGCAGTACTTC. The rearrangement links TRBV19 to TRBJ2-7; 8 nucleotides align to TRBD2. Germline CDR1 LNHDA, CDR2 SQIVND (reference sequence). The V and J ends lost 6 bases and 0 bases, in that order; junction bases with no gene match: 4. This CDR3 contains 14 residues.

The CDR3 region is CSVERAGGPHEQYF. The CDR3 DNA reads TGCAGCGTTGAAAGGGCGGGAGGGCCGCACGAGCAGTACTTC. J is TRBJ2-7 and V is TRBV29-1; 9 bases are shared with TRBD2. After removal of 2 bases from V and 5 bases from J, the junction contained 7 bases not matched to a gene. Per the germline V gene, CDR1 is SQVTM and CDR2 is ANQGSEA. CDR3 length equals 14 residues.